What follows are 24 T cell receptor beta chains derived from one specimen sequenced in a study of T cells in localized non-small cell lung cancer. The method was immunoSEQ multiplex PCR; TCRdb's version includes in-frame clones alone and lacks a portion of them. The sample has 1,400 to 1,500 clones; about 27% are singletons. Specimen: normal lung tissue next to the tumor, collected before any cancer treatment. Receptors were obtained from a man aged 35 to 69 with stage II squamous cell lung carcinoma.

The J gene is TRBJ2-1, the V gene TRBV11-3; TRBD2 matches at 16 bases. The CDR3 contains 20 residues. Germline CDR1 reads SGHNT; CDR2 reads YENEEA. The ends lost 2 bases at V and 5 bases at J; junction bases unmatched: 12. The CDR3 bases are TGTGCCAGCAGCTTACGACTAGGGACTAGCGGGAGGGCCTTGAACAATGAGCAGTTCTTC. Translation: CASSLRLGTSGRALNNEQFF.

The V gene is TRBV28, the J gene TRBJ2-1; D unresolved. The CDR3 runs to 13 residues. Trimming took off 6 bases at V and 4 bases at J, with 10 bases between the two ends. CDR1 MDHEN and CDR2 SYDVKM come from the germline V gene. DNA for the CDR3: TGTGCCAGCAGGATCATGGGGTACAATGAGCAGTTCTTC. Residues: CASRIMGYNEQFF.

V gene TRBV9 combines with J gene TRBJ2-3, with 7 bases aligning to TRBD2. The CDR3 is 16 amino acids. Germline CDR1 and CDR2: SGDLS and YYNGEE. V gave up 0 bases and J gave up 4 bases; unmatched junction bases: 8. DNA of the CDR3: TGTGCCAGCAGCGTAGCTGGCGGGAGAAGTGCAGATACGCAGTATTTT. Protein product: CASSVAGGRSADTQYF.

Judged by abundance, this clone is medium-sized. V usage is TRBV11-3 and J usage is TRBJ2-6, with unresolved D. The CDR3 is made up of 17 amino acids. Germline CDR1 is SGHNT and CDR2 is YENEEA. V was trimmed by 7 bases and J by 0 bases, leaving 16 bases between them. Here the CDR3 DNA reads TGTGCCAGCACCCTTACGGTCACCAGCTCTGGGGCCAACGTCCTGACTTTC. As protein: CASTLTVTSSGANVLTF.

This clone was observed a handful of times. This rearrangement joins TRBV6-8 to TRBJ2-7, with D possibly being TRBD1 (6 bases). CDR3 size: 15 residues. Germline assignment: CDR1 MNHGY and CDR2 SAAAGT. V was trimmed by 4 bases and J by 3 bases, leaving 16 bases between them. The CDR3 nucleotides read TGTGCCAGCAGTTCCCCTAGATTGACAGGCTACGAGCAGTACTTC. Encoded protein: CASSSPRLTGYEQYF.

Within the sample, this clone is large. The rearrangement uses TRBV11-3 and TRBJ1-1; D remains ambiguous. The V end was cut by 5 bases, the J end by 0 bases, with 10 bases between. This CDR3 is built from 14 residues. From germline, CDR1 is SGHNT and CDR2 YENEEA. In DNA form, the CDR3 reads TGTGCCAGCAGCCCCCTAGAAGTGAACACTGAAGCTTTCTTT. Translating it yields CASSPLEVNTEAFF.

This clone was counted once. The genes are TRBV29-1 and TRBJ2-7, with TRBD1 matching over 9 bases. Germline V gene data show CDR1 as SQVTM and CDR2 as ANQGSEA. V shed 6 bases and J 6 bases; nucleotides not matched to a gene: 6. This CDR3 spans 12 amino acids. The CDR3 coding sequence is TGCAGCGTGGGACAGGGACGGGCCGAGCAGTACTTC. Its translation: CSVGQGRAEQYF.

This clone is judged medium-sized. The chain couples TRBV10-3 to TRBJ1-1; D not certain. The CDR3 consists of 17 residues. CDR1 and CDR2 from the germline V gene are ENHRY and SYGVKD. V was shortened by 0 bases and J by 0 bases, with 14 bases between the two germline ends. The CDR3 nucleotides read TGTGCCATCAGTGAGTCGACGAGGGCAGGTTTGAACACTGAAGCTTTCTTT. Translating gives CAISESTRAGLNTEAFF.

The CDR3 coding sequence is TGTGCCAGCAGCTCCGGACTAGCGGGAGTAAACCGGAATGAGCAGTTCTTC. It translates to CASSSGLAGVNRNEQFF. This chain joins TRBV11-3 and TRBJ2-1; 13 nucleotides agree with TRBD2. After removal of 4 bases from V and 7 bases from J, the junction contained 10 bases not matched to a gene. Germline CDR1 reads SGHNT; CDR2 reads YENEEA. The CDR3 is 17 amino acids.

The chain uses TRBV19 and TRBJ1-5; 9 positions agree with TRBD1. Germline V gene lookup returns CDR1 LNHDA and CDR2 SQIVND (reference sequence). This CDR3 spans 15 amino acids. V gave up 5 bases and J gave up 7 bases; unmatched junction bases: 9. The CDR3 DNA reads TGTGCCAGTAGTGCCCAACAGGGGGCAGGACAGCCCCAGCATTTT. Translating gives CASSAQQGAGQPQHF. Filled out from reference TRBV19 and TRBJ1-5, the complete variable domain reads DGGITQSPKYLFRKEGQNVTLSCEQNLNHDAMYWYRQDPGQGLRLIYYSQIVNDFQKGDIAEGYSVSREKKESFPLTVTSAQKNPTAFYLCASSAQQGAGQPQHFGDGTRLSIL.

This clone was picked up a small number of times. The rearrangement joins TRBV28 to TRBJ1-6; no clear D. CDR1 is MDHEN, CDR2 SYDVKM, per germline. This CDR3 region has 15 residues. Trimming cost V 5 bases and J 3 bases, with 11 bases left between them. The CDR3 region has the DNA TGTGCCAGCAGTCCCCACCGGGACTATAATTCACCCCTCCACTTT. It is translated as CASSPHRDYNSPLHF.

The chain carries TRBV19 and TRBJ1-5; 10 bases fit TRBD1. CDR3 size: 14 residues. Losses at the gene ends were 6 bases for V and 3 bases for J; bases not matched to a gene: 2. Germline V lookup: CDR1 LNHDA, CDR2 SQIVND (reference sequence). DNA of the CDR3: TGTGCCAGTAGCGGGACAGGGGACAATCAGCCCCAGCATTTT. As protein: CASSGTGDNQPQHF. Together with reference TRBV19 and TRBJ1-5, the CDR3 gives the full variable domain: DGGITQSPKYLFRKEGQNVTLSCEQNLNHDAMYWYRQDPGQGLRLIYYSQIVNDFQKGDIAEGYSVSREKKESFPLTVTSAQKNPTAFYLCASSGTGDNQPQHFGDGTRLSIL.

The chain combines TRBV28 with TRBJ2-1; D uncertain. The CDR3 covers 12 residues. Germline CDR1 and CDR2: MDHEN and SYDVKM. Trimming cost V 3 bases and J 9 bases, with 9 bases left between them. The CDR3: CASSFPRREQFF. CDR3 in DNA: TGTGCCAGCAGTTTTCCCCGACGTGAGCAGTTCTTC.

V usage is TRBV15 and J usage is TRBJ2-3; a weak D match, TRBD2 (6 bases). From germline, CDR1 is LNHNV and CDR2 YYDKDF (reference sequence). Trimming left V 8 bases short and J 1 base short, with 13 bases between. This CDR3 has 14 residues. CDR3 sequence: CATRIADRTDTQYF. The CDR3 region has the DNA TGTGCCACCCGGATAGCGGATCGCACAGATACGCAGTATTTT.

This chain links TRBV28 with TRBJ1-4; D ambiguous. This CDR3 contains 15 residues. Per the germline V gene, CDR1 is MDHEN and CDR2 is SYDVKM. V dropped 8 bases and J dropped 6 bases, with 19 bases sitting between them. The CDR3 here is CASVPARAGDEKLFF. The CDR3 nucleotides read TGTGCCAGCGTCCCTGCGCGGGCCGGGGATGAAAAACTGTTTTTT.

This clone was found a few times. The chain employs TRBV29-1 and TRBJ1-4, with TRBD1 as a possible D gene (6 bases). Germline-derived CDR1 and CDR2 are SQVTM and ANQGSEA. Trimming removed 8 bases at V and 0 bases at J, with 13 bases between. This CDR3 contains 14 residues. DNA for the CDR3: TGCAGCATTCGCAGGGGATCAACTAATGAAAAACTGTTTTTT. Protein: CSIRRGSTNEKLFF.

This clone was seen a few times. CDR3 sequence reads: CSVLTGKGSYGYTF. As DNA, the CDR3 is TGCAGCGTTTTGACAGGGAAAGGGAGCTATGGCTACACCTTC. This rearrangement joins TRBV29-1 to TRBJ1-2; TRBD1 aligns across 7 bases. The J segment lost 4 bases and the V segment lost 5 bases, leaving 10 bases of the junction unmatched. The length of the CDR3 is 14 residues. The germline gives CDR1 SQVTM, CDR2 ANQGSEA.

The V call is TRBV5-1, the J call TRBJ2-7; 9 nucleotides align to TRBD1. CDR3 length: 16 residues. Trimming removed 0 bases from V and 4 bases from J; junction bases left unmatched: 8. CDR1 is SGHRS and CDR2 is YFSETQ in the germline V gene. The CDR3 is CASSLGGQGTSYEQYF. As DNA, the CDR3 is TGCGCCAGCAGCTTGGGGGGACAGGGCACCAGTTACGAGCAGTACTTC.

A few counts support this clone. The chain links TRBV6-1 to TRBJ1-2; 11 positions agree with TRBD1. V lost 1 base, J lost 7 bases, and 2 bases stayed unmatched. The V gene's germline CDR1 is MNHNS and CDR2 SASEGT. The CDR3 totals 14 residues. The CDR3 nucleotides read TGTGCCAGCAGTGAAGGGACAGGGGGCTTTGGCTACACCTTC. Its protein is CASSEGTGGFGYTF.

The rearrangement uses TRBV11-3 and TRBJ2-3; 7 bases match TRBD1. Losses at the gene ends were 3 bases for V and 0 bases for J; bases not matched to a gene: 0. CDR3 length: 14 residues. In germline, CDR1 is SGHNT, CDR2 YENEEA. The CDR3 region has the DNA TGTGCCAGCAGCTTGGGACAGAGCACAGATACGCAGTATTTT. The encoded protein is CASSLGQSTDTQYF. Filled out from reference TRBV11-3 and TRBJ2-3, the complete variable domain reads EAGVVQSPRYKIIEKKQPVAFWCNPISGHNTLYWYLQNLGQGPELLIRYENEEAVDDSQLPKDRFSAERLKGVDSTLKIQPAELGDSAVYLCASSLGQSTDTQYFGPGTRLTVL.

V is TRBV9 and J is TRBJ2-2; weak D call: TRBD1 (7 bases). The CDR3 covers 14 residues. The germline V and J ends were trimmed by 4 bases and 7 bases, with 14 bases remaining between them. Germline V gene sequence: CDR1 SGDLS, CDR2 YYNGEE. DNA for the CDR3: TGTGCCAGCAGCCCTCGTCAGGGGGGCGGGGAGCTGTTTTTT. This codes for CASSPRQGGGELFF. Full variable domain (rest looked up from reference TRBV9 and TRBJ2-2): DSGVTQTPKHLITATGQRVTLRCSPRSGDLSVYWYQQSLDQGLQFLIQYYNGEERAKGNILERFSAQQFPDLHSELNLSSLELGDSALYFCASSPRQGGGELFFGEGSRLTVL.

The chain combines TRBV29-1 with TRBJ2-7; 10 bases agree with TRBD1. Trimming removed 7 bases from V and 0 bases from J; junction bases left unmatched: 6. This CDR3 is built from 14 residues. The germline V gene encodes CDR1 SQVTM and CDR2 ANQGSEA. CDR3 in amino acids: CSAGGQGSSYEQYF. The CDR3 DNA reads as TGCAGCGCCGGGGGACAGGGGAGCTCCTACGAGCAGTACTTC.

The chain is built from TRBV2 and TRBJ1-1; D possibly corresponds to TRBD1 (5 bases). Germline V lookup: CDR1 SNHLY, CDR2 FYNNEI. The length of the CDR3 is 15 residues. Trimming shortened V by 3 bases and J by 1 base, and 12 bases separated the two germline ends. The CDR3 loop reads CASSDGGKGNTEAFF. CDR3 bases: TGTGCCAGCAGTGATGGGGGAAAGGGGAACACTGAAGCTTTCTTT.

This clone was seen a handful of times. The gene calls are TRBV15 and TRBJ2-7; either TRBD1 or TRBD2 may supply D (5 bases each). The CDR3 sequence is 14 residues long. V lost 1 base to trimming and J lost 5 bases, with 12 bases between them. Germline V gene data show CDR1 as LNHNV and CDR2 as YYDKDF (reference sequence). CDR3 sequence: CATSRAREFHEQYF. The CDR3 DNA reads TGTGCCACCAGCAGAGCCAGGGAGTTCCACGAGCAGTACTTC.